A selection of T cell receptor beta chains follows, all from one sample in a study of cytomegalovirus exposure and HLA in healthy donors. Assay: immunoSEQ multiplex PCR; the TCRdb copy retains only in-frame clones and omits some. The repertoire consists of roughly 220,000 clones, with 80% to 85% occurring once and the leading ten covering approximately 2.5%. Sequencing was done on a sample of PBMCs. The receptor set was obtained from a woman aged 35 to 49 in good health and CMV-seronegative. Both conserved end residues are part of each CDR3. Each record gives: J gene, D gene, clone size, V gene, CDR3 protein, CDR3 DNA. The D gene is left open where the match is weak. Part of the rows lack a size; the others show once, few, many or a class for expanded clones.

J gene: TRBJ2-3
D gene: TRBD2
clone size: NA
V gene: TRBV27
CDR3 protein: CASSFGGLELNTQYF
CDR3 DNA: TGTGCCAGCAGTTTTGGCGGACTAGAGTTAAATACGCAGTATTTT

J gene: TRBJ1-4
D gene: NA
clone size: NA
V gene: TRBV5-1
CDR3 protein: CASSLGASSSVREKLFF
CDR3 DNA: TGCGCCAGCAGCCTTGGGGCTTCCTCCTCCGTCCGGGAAAAACTGTTTTTT

J gene: TRBJ2-3
D gene: TRBD1
clone size: once
V gene: TRBV4-1
CDR3 protein: CASSQVARDRGTDTQYF
CDR3 DNA: TGCGCCAGCAGCCAGGTGGCCCGGGACAGGGGCACAGATACGCAGTATTTT

J gene: TRBJ1-4
D gene: NA
clone size: NA
V gene: TRBV29-1
CDR3 protein: CSVGAGREKLFF
CDR3 DNA: TGCAGCGTTGGGGCAGGGCGTGAAAAACTGTTTTTT

J gene: TRBJ2-1
D gene: TRBD2
clone size: NA
V gene: TRBV27
CDR3 protein: CASSPARNGRRVNEQFF
CDR3 DNA: TGTGCCAGCAGTCCCGCCCGGAACGGGAGGCGGGTCAATGAGCAGTTCTTC

J gene: TRBJ2-2
D gene: NA
clone size: NA
V gene: TRBV19
CDR3 protein: CASIPGYTGELFF
CDR3 DNA: TGTGCCAGTATCCCCGGGTACACCGGGGAGCTGTTTTTT

J gene: TRBJ2-7
D gene: NA
clone size: NA
V gene: TRBV7-9
CDR3 protein: CASSSTGIAYEQYF
CDR3 DNA: TGTGCCAGCAGCTCAACCGGGATCGCCTACGAGCAGTACTTC

J gene: TRBJ1-5
D gene: NA
clone size: NA
V gene: TRBV2
CDR3 protein: CASSDAYLNQPQHF
CDR3 DNA: TGTGCCAGCAGTGACGCGTACCTGAATCAGCCCCAGCATTTT

J gene: TRBJ2-7
D gene: NA
clone size: NA
V gene: TRBV5-1
CDR3 protein: CASSLARSYEQYF
CDR3 DNA: TGCGCCAGCAGCTTAGCTCGTTCCTACGAGCAGTACTTC

J gene: TRBJ2-5
D gene: TRBD2
clone size: NA
V gene: TRBV7-3
CDR3 protein: CASSAPPLAGGPGETQYF
CDR3 DNA: TGTGCCAGCAGCGCTCCCCCCCTAGCGGGAGGGCCTGGAGAGACCCAGTACTTC

J gene: TRBJ2-7
D gene: NA
clone size: NA
V gene: TRBV20-1
CDR3 protein: CSASSSYEQYF
CDR3 DNA: TGCAGTGCTTCGAGCTCCTACGAGCAGTACTTC

J gene: TRBJ2-6
D gene: TRBD1
clone size: NA
V gene: TRBV5-6
CDR3 protein: CASSLTRGQPGANVLTF
CDR3 DNA: TGTGCCAGCAGCTTGACCAGGGGGCAGCCTGGGGCCAACGTCCTGACTTTC

J gene: TRBJ2-1
D gene: TRBD2
clone size: NA
V gene: TRBV5-1
CDR3 protein: CASSYLSGSSYSEQFF
CDR3 DNA: TGCGCCAGCAGCTATCTTAGCGGGAGTTCCTACAGTGAGCAGTTCTTC

J gene: TRBJ1-2
D gene: NA
clone size: once
V gene: TRBV4-1
CDR3 protein: CASSQDRGFEGYTF
CDR3 DNA: TGCGCCAGCAGCCAAGATAGGGGTTTTGAGGGCTACACCTTC

J gene: TRBJ2-1
D gene: TRBD1
clone size: once
V gene: TRBV11-3
CDR3 protein: CASSLAGTGGNEQFF
CDR3 DNA: TGTGCCAGCAGCTTAGCCGGGACAGGGGGCAATGAGCAGTTCTTC

J gene: TRBJ1-2
D gene: NA
clone size: NA
V gene: TRBV6-7
CDR3 protein: CASSYVLRYTF
CDR3 DNA: TGTGCCAGCAGTTATGTTCTTCGCTACACCTTC